This TCR beta chain was retrieved from a study of blood T cell repertoires in COVID-19. The germline CDR1 and CDR2 sequences are MDHEN and SYDVKM. V was clipped by 8 bases and J by 7 bases, with 14 bases between them. CDR3 length: 12 residues. The method was immunoSEQ multiplex PCR; TCRdb's version includes in-frame clones alone and lacks a portion of them. There are roughly 190,000 clones in the sample; 70% to 90% occur only once, and approximately 11% lies in the top ten. The sequence came from a woman aged 55-69 years with COVID-19, enrolled during active disease. This chain links TRBV28 with TRBJ1-2; no firm D call. The specimen sequenced was peripheral blood. Here the CDR3 DNA reads TGTGCCAGCTCAGTCACCCTCTCTGGCTACACCTTC. This sequence encodes CASSVTLSGYTF.